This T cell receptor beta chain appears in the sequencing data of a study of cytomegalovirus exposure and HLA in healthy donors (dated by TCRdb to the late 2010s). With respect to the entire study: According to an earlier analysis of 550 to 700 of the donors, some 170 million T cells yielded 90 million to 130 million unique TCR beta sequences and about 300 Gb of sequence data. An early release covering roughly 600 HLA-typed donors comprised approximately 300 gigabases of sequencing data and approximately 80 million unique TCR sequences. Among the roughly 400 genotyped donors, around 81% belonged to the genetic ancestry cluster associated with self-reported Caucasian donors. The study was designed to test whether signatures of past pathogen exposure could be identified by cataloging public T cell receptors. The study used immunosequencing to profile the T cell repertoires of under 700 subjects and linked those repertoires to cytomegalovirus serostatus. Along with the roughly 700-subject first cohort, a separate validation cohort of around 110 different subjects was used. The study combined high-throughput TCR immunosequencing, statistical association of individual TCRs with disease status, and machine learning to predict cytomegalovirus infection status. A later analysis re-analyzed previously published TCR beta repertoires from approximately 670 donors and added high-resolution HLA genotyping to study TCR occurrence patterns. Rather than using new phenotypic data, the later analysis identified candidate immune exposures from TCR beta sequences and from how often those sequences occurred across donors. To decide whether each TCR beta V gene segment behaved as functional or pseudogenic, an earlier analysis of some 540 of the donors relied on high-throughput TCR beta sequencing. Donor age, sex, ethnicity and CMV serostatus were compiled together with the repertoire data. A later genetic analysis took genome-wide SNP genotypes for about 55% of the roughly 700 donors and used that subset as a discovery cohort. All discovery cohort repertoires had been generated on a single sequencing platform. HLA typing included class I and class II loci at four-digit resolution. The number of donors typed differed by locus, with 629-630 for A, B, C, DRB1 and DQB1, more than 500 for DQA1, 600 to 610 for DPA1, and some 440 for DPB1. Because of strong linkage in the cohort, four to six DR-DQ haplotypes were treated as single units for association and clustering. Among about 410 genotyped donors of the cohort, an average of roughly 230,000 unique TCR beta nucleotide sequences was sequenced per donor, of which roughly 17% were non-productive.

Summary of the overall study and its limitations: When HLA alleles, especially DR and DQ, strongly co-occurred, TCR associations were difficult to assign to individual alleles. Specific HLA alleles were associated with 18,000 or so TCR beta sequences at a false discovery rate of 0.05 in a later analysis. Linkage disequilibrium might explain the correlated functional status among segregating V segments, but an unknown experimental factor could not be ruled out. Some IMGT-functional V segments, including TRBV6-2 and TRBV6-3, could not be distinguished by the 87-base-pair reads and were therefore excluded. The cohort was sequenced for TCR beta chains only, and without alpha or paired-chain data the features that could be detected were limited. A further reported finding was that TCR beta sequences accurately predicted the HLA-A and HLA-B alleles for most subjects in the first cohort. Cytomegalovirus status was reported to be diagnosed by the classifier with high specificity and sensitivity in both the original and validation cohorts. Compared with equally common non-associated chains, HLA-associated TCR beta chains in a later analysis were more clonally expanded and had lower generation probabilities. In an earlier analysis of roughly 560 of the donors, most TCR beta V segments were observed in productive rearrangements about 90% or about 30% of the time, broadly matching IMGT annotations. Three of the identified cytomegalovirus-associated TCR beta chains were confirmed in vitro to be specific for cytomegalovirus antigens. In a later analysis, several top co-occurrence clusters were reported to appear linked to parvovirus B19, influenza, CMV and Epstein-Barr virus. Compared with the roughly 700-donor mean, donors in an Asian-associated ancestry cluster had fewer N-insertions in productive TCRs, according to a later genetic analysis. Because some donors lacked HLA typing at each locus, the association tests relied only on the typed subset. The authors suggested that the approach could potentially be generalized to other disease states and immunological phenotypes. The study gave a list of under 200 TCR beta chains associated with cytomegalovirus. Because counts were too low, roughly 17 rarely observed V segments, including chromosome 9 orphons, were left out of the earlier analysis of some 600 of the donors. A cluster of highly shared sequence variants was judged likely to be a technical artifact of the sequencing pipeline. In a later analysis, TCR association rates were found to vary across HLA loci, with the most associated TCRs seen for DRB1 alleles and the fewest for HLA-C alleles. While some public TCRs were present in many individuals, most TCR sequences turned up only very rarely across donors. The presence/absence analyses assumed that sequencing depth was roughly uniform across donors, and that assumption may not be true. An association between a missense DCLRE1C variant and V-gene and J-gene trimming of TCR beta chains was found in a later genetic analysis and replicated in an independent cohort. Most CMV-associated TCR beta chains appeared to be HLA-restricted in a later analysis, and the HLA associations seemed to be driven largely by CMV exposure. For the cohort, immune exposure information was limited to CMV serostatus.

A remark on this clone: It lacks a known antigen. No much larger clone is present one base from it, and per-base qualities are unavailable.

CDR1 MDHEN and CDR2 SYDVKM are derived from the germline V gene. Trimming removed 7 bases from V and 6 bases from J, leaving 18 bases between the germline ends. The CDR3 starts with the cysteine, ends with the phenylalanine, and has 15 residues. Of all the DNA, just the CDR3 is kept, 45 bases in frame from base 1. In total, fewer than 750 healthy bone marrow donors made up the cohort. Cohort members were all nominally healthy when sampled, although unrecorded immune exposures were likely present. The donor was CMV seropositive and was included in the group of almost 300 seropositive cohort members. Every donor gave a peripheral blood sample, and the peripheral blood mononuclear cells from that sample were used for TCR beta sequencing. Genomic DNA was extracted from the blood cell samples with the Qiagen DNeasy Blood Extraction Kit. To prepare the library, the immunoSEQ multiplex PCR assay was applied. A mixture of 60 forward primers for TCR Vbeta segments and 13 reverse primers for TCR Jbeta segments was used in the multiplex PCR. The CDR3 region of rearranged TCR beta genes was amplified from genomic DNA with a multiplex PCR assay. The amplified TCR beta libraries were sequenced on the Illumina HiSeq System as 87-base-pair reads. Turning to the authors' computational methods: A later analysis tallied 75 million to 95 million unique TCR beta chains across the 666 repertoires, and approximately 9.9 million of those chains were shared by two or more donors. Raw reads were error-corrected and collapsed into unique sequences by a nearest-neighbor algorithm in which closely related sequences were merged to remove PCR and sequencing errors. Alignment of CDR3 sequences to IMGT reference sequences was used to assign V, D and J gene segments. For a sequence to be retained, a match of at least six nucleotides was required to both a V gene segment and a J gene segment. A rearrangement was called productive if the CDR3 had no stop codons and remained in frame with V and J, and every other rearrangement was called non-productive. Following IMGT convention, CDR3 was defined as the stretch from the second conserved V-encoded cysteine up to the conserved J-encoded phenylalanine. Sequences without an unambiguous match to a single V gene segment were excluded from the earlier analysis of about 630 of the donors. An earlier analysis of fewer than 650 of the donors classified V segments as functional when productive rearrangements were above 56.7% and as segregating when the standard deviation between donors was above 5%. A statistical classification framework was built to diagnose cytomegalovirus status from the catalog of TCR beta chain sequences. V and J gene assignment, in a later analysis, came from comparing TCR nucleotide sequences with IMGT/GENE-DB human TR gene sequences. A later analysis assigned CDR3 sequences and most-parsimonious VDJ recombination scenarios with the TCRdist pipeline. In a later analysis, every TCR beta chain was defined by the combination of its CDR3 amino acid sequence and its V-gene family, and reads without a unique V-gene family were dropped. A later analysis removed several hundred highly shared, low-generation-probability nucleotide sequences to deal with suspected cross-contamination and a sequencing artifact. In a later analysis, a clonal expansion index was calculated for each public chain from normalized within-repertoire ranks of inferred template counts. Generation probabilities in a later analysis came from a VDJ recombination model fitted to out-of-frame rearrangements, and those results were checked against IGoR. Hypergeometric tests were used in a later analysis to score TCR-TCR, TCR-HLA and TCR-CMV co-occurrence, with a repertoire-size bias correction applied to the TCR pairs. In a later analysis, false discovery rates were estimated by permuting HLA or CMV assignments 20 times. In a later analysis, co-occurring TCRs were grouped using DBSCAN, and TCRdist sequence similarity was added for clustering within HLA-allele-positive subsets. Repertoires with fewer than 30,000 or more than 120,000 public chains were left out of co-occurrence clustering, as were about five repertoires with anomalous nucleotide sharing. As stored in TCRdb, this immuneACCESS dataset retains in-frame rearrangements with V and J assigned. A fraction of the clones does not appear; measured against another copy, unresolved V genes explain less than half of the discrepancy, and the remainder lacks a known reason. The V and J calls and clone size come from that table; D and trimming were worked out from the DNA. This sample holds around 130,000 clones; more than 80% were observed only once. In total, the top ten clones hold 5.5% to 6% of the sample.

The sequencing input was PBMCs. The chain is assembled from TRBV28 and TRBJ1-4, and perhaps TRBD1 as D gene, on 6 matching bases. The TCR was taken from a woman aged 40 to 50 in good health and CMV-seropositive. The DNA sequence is TGTGCCAGCACTACCCCGACGGGGGGCCATGAAAAACTGTTTTTT. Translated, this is CASTTPTGGHEKLFF.